These 10 T cell receptor beta chains share one sample of origin, sequenced in a study of blood T cell repertoires in COVID-19. Using immunoSEQ multiplex PCR, the repertoire was profiled, and TCRdb retains in-frame clones only, with some absent. This repertoire shows hundreds of thousands of clones, about 85% found once; its top ten account for 3%. Source material: PBMCs or T cells enriched from blood (not recorded which). These receptors all stem from a woman aged 50 to 65 who had recovered from COVID-19.

The sample holds a few counts of this clone. This rearrangement joins TRBV11-2 to TRBJ2-7, with a weak D call TRBD1 (7 bases). V lost 0 bases and J lost 5, with 14 bases in between. Germline values: CDR1 SGHAT, CDR2 FQNNGV. This CDR3 comprises 15 residues. The CDR3 region has the DNA TGTGCCAGCAGCTTAGAGGAGGGGGCGGTTCACGAGCAGTACTTC. It translates to CASSLEEGAVHEQYF.

The rearrangement joins TRBV9 to TRBJ2-2; 8 bases match TRBD2. The CDR3 is 14 residues long. Germline V gene sequence: CDR1 SGDLS, CDR2 YYNGEE. The junction had 3 bases not matched to a gene; V was cut back by 1 base and J by 7 bases. The CDR3 spells CASSVNGRGGELFF. The DNA of the CDR3 is TGTGCCAGCAGCGTAAACGGGAGGGGCGGGGAGCTGTTTTTT. Using reference TRBV9 and TRBJ2-2 for the parts outside the CDR3, the full variable domain is DSGVTQTPKHLITATGQRVTLRCSPRSGDLSVYWYQQSLDQGLQFLIQYYNGEERAKGNILERFSAQQFPDLHSELNLSSLELGDSALYFCASSVNGRGGELFFGEGSRLTVL.

The chain is built from TRBV3-1 (or the pseudogene TRBV3-2) and TRBJ1-5; D perhaps matches TRBD1 (5 bases). V shed 3 bases and J shed 2 bases, with 8 bases lying between them. Looked up from germline, CDR1 is LGHDT and CDR2 is YNNKEL (reference sequence). The CDR3 is 14 residues long. The CDR3 nucleotides are TGTGCCAGCAGCCAGGGGGGGGGCAATCAGCCCCAGCATTTT. This codes for CASSQGGGNQPQHF.

The rearrangement uses TRBV2 and TRBJ1-5; D unclear. V lost 7 bases and J lost 0, with 7 bases in between. This CDR3 contains 13 residues. Germline V gene lookup returns CDR1 SNHLY and CDR2 FYNNEI. The CDR3 here is CASTGYSNQPQHF. DNA of the CDR3: TGTGCCAGCACGGGATATAGCAATCAGCCCCAGCATTTT.

The rearrangement uses TRBV6-5 and TRBJ1-1, with unresolved D. V shed 5 bases and J shed 0 bases, with 10 bases lying between them. The CDR3 covers 14 residues. Germline assignment: CDR1 MNHEY and CDR2 SVGAGI. The CDR3 sequence is CASSPREVNTEAFF. Written as DNA, the CDR3 is TGTGCCAGCAGTCCACGGGAGGTGAACACTGAAGCTTTCTTT.

The rearrangement uses TRBV28 and TRBJ2-6; 7 nucleotides line up with TRBD1. From germline, CDR1 is MDHEN and CDR2 SYDVKM. The trim removed 6 bases at V and 2 bases at J, leaving 1 base unmatched. The CDR3 length is 14 residues. CDR3 DNA sequence: TGTGCCAGCAGGACAGGGACTGGGGCCAACGTCCTGACTTTC. Translating gives CASRTGTGANVLTF.

This chain uses TRBV7-9 with TRBJ2-1, with a tentative D call TRBD2 (5 bases). The germline V gene encodes CDR1 SEHNR and CDR2 FQNEAQ (reference sequence). The V end was cut by 2 bases, the J end by 6 bases, with 23 bases between. CDR3 size: 18 residues. Here the CDR3 DNA reads TGTGCCAGCAGCTTACGCCCGCCCGGGAAGGTCCAATCCAATGAGCAGTTCTTC. Translation: CASSLRPPGKVQSNEQFF.

The gene calls are TRBV11-3 and TRBJ2-1, with 11 positions matching TRBD2. The germline V gene encodes CDR1 SGHNT and CDR2 YENEEA. Germline trimming cut 5 bases from V and 7 bases from J; bases unmatched to any gene: 10. The CDR3 totals 16 residues. CDR3 nucleotide sequence: TGTGCCAGCAGCCCCGGGACTAGCGGCTTCAGTAATGAGCAGTTCTTC. Its protein product is CASSPGTSGFSNEQFF.

This chain uses TRBV28 with TRBJ2-1, with 9 bases fitting TRBD2. Per germline, CDR1 MDHEN and CDR2 SYDVKM. V was clipped by 1 base and J by 5 bases; unmatched bases: 6. The CDR3 extends over 16 amino acids. In nucleotides, the CDR3 is TGTGCCAGCAGTTTATCAGGGCTAGCGGGAAACAATGAGCAGTTCTTC. Translating it yields CASSLSGLAGNNEQFF.

This clone appeared once. V gene TRBV30 combines with J gene TRBJ2-6; D is unclear. V lost 5 bases and J 0 bases, leaving 5 bases between the germline ends. CDR3 length: 13 residues. Germline CDR1 GTSNPN, CDR2 SVGIG (reference sequence). The CDR3 is CAWAHSGANVLTF. The CDR3 DNA follows: TGTGCCTGGGCCCACTCTGGGGCCAACGTCCTGACTTTC.